This TCR beta chain was captured in a study of blood T cell repertoires in COVID-19. Assay: immunoSEQ multiplex PCR; the TCRdb copy retains only in-frame clones and omits some. The repertoire holds 200,000 or so clones, with roughly 90% as singletons. Between the trimmed V and J ends, which lost 8 bases and 0 bases, there was a span of 14 bases. Germline CDR1 reads MDHEN; CDR2 reads SYDVKM. This CDR3 has 14 amino acids. The chain combines TRBV28 with TRBJ2-7, with D perhaps TRBD2 (5 bases). The sequence came from a man in his 60s with COVID-19, enrolled during active disease. The source material was peripheral blood. For the CDR3, the DNA is TGTGCCAGCCGGTCCGCGGGTAGCTCCTACGAGCAGTACTTC. This codes for CASRSAGSSYEQYF.